This entry concerns a single T cell receptor (beta chain). This sample stems from a study of control samples from healthy donors and cancer patients. TCRdb keeps only in-frame clones here, not all; method: immunoSEQ multiplex PCR. Among 90,000 to 130,000 clones listed, 85% to 90% were seen once. The sample was PBMCs. The receptor's source is a woman aged 55-70 years with lung cancer.

The CDR3 here is CASTAGGENIQYF. CDR3 bases: TGTGCCAGTACGGCAGGGGGCGAAAACATTCAGTACTTC. V is TRBV19 and J is TRBJ2-4; 8 positions agree with TRBD1. The germline V gene encodes CDR1 LNHDA and CDR2 SQIVND (reference sequence). J was trimmed by 5 bases and V by 7 bases; bases with no gene match: 4. This CDR3 has 13 residues. Based on the CDR3 plus reference TRBV19 and TRBJ2-4, the full variable domain is DGGITQSPKYLFRKEGQNVTLSCEQNLNHDAMYWYRQDPGQGLRLIYYSQIVNDFQKGDIAEGYSVSREKKESFPLTVTSAQKNPTAFYLCASTAGGENIQYFGAGTRLSVL.